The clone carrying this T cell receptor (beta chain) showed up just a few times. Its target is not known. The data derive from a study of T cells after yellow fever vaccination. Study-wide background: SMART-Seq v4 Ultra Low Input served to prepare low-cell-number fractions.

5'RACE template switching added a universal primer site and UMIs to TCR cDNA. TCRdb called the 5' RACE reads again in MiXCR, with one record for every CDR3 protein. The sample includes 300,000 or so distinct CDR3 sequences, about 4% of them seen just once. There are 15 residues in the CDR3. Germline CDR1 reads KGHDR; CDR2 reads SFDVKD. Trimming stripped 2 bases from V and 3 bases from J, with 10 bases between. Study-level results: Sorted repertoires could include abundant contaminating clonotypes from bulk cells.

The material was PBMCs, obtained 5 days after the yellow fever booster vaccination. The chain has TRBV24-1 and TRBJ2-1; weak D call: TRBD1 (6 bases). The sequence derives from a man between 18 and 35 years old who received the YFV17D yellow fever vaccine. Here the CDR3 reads CATSDSVDSYNEQFF. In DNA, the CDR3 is TGTGCCACCAGTGATTCCGTGGACAGCTACAATGAGCAGTTCTTC.